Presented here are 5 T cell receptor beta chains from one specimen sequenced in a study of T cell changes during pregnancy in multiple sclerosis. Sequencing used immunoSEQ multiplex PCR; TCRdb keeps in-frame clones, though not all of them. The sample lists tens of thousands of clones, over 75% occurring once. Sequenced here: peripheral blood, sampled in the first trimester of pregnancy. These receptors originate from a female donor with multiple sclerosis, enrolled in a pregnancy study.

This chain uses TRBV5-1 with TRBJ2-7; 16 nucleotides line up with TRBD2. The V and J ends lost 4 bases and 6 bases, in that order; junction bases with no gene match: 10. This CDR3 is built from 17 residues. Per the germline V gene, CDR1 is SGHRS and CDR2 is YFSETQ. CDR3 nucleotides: TGCGCCAGCAGCATAGCCGGGACTAGCGGGAGGGCCGGCGAGCAGTACTTC. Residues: CASSIAGTSGRAGEQYF.

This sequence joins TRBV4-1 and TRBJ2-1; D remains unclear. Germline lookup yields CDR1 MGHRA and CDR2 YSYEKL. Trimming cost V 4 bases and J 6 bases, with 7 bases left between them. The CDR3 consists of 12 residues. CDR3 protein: CASSLRTNEQFF. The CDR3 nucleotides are TGCGCCAGCAGCCTGCGAACCAATGAGCAGTTCTTC.

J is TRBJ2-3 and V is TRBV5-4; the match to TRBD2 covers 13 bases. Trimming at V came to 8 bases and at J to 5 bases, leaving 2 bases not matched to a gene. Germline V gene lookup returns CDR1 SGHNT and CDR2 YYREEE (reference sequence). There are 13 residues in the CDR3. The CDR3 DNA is TGTGCCAGTGGACTAGCGGGAGAAGATACGCAGTATTTT. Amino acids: CASGLAGEDTQYF.

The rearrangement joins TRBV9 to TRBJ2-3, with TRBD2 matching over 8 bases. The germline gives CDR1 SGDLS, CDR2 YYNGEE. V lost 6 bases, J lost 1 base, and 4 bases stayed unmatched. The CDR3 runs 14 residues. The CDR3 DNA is TGTGCCAGCACCTCGGGGGGGGGCACAGATACGCAGTATTTT. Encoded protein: CASTSGGGTDTQYF.

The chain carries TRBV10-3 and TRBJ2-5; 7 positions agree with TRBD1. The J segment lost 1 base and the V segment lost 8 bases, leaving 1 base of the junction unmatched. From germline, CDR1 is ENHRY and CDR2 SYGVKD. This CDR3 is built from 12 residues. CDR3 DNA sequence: TGTGCCATCCGGGACAGCCAAGAGACCCAGTACTTC. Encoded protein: CAIRDSQETQYF.